These T cell receptor beta chains were read from a single sample in a study of molecular identifiers for immune sequencing clone quantification. Using its own MiXCR run on the PCR reads, TCRdb lists one record per CDR3 protein. The sample yields 60,000 to 70,000 distinct CDR3 sequences, 15% to 20% seen once. Material for sequencing was naive CD8+ T cells from blood, with Jurkat cell RNA spiked in. The receptors stem from a human donor in good health. Some libraries in this study had Jurkat cell RNA spiked in. Both conserved end residues are part of each CDR3. Each record gives: clone size, D gene, V gene, J gene, CDR3 protein, CDR3 DNA. A D gene is named only where the DNA matches it firmly. Size values are once, few and many counts, or a class for expanded clones, and some rows have none.

clone_size: many
d_call: TRBD2
v_call: TRBV13
j_call: TRBJ2-1
cdr3_aa: CASSLELAGEPMNEQFF
cdr3_nt: TGTGCCAGCAGCTTAGAGCTAGCGGGAGAACCGATGAATGAGCAGTTCTTC

clone_size: many
d_call: TRBD1
v_call: TRBV7-6
j_call: TRBJ2-2
cdr3_aa: CASSLTGGPFRTGELFF
cdr3_nt: TGTGCCAGCAGCCTGACAGGGGGCCCTTTCCGTACCGGGGAGCTGTTTTTT

clone_size: many
d_call: .
v_call: TRBV5-5
j_call: TRBJ2-3
cdr3_aa: CASSLEAFNTDTQYF
cdr3_nt: TGTGCCAGCAGCTTGGAAGCGTTTAACACAGATACGCAGTATTTT

clone_size: many
d_call: TRBD2
v_call: TRBV7-9
j_call: TRBJ2-7
cdr3_aa: CASSLTGGRPSSYEQYF
cdr3_nt: TGTGCCAGCAGCTTAACTGGCGGGAGGCCAAGCTCCTACGAGCAGTACTTC

clone_size: many
d_call: TRBD2
v_call: TRBV7-8
j_call: TRBJ2-7
cdr3_aa: CASSLAVAGVSPYEQYF
cdr3_nt: TGTGCCAGCAGCTTAGCAGTAGCGGGAGTTTCCCCCTACGAGCAGTACTTC

clone_size: many
d_call: .
v_call: TRBV4-2
j_call: TRBJ2-7
cdr3_aa: CASSQEGGRSLPSYEQYF
cdr3_nt: TGTGCCAGCAGCCAAGAGGGGGGCCGATCTCTTCCCTCCTACGAGCAGTACTTC

clone_size: few
d_call: TRBD2
v_call: TRBV9
j_call: TRBJ2-3
cdr3_aa: CASSPAGGAGGLSTDTQYF
cdr3_nt: TGTGCCAGCAGCCCAGCCGGGGGAGCGGGAGGGCTTAGCACAGATACGCAGTATTTT

clone_size: .
d_call: .
v_call: TRBV12-3/TRBV12-4
j_call: TRBJ1-1
cdr3_aa: CASRGNMNTEALF
cdr3_nt: TGTGCCAGCAGAGGGAACATGAACACTGAAGCTCTCTTT

clone_size: many
d_call: .
v_call: TRBV6-5
j_call: TRBJ2-2
cdr3_aa: CASTRGSGIGELFF
cdr3_nt: TGTGCCAGCACCCGAGGCTCGGGGATCGGGGAGCTGTTTTTT

clone_size: many
d_call: .
v_call: TRBV29-1
j_call: TRBJ1-1
cdr3_aa: CSVEGQGNTEAFF
cdr3_nt: TGCAGCGTTGAGGGCCAGGGGAACACTGAAGCTTTCTTT

clone_size: many
d_call: .
v_call: TRBV25-1
j_call: TRBJ2-7
cdr3_aa: CASSETLYEQYF
cdr3_nt: TGTGCCAGCAGTGAGACACTATACGAGCAGTACTTC

clone_size: many
d_call: .
v_call: TRBV11-2
j_call: TRBJ2-7
cdr3_aa: CASSTDWAYEQYF
cdr3_nt: TGTGCCAGCTCTACTGACTGGGCCTACGAGCAGTACTTC

clone_size: many
d_call: .
v_call: TRBV6-5
j_call: TRBJ2-7
cdr3_aa: CASSFGGEQYF
cdr3_nt: TGTGCCAGCAGTTTTGGGGGCGAGCAGTACTTC

clone_size: many
d_call: .
v_call: TRBV4-1
j_call: TRBJ1-1
cdr3_aa: CASSPILNPEAFF
cdr3_nt: TGCGCCAGCAGCCCGATCTTAAACCCTGAAGCTTTCTTT

clone_size: .
d_call: .
v_call: TRBV12-3/TRBV12-4
j_call: TRBJ1-6
cdr3_aa: CASSLSGDSPLHF
cdr3_nt: TGTGCCAGCAGTTTAAGTGGGGATTCACCCCTCCACTTT

clone_size: many
d_call: TRBD1
v_call: TRBV5-5
j_call: TRBJ1-1
cdr3_aa: CASSLGQGADTEAFF
cdr3_nt: TGTGCCAGCAGCTTGGGACAGGGGGCCGACACTGAAGCTTTCTTT

clone_size: many
d_call: .
v_call: TRBV7-2
j_call: TRBJ1-1
cdr3_aa: CASSTFRGANTEAFF
cdr3_nt: TGTGCCAGCAGCACCTTCAGGGGTGCGAACACTGAAGCTTTCTTT

clone_size: many
d_call: .
v_call: TRBV7-6
j_call: TRBJ1-5
cdr3_aa: CASSLGARGYQPQHF
cdr3_nt: TGTGCCAGCAGCTTAGGGGCCCGGGGGTACCAGCCCCAGCATTTT

clone_size: .
d_call: TRBD1
v_call: TRBV27
j_call: TRBJ2-7
cdr3_aa: CASSQGQNYEQYF
cdr3_nt: TGTGCCAGCAGCCAGGGACAGAACTACGAGCAGTACTTC

clone_size: .
d_call: .
v_call: TRBV12-3/TRBV12-4
j_call: TRBJ2-3
cdr3_aa: CASSHTEGARDTQYF
cdr3_nt: TGTGCCAGCAGCCACACCGAAGGGGCGCGAGATACGCAGTATTTT

clone_size: many
d_call: .
v_call: TRBV5-4
j_call: TRBJ2-7
cdr3_aa: CASSPSGYEQYF
cdr3_nt: TGTGCCAGCAGCCCCTCGGGATACGAGCAGTACTTC

clone_size: .
d_call: .
v_call: TRBV4-1
j_call: TRBJ2-5
cdr3_aa: CAGSPTGETQYF
cdr3_nt: TGCGCCGGCAGCCCAACAGGGGAGACCCAGTACTTC

clone_size: many
d_call: .
v_call: TRBV19
j_call: TRBJ1-4
cdr3_aa: CARTGGRDATNEKLFF
cdr3_nt: TGTGCCAGGACGGGGGGGCGAGATGCAACTAATGAAAAACTGTTTTTT

clone_size: many
d_call: .
v_call: TRBV21-1
j_call: TRBJ2-7
cdr3_aa: CASSKAGYEQYF
cdr3_nt: TGTGCCAGCAGCAAAGCGGGCTACGAGCAGTACTTC

clone_size: many
d_call: .
v_call: TRBV24-1
j_call: TRBJ2-1
cdr3_aa: CATSVPGEQFF
cdr3_nt: TGTGCCACCAGTGTTCCAGGGGAGCAGTTCTTC

clone_size: many
d_call: TRBD1
v_call: TRBV4-1
j_call: TRBJ1-1
cdr3_aa: CASSQFTGGMNTEAFF
cdr3_nt: TGCGCCAGCAGCCAATTTACAGGGGGAATGAACACTGAAGCTTTCTTT